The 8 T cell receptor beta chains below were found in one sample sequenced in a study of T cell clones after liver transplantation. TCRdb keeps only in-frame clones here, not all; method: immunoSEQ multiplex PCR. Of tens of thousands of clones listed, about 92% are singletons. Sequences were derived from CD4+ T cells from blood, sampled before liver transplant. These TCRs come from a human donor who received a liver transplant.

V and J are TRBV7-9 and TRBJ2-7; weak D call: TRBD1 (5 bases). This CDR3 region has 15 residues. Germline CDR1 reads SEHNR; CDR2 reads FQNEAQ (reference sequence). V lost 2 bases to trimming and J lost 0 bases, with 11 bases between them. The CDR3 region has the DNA TGTGCCAGCAGCTTAACGAACCAGGGCTCCTACGAGCAGTACTTC. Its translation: CASSLTNQGSYEQYF.

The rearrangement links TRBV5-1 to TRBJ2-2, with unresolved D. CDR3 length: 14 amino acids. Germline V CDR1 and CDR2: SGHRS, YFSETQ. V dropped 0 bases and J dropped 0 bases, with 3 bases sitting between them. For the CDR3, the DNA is TGCGCCAGCAGCTTGGACACGAACACCGGGGAGCTGTTTTTT. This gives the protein CASSLDTNTGELFF.

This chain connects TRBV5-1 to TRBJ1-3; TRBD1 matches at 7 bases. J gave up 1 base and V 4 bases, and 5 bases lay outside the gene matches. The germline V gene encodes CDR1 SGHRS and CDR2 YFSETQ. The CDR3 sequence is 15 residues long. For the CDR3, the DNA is TGCGCCAGCAGCCCAGGGACAGAATCTGGAAACACCATATATTTT. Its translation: CASSPGTESGNTIYF.

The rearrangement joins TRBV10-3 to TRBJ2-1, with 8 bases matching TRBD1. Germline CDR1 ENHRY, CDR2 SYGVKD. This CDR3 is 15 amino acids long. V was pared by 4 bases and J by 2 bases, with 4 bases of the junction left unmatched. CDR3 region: CAISGRGQTYNEQFF. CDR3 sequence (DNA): TGTGCCATCAGTGGCAGGGGGCAGACCTACAATGAGCAGTTCTTC.

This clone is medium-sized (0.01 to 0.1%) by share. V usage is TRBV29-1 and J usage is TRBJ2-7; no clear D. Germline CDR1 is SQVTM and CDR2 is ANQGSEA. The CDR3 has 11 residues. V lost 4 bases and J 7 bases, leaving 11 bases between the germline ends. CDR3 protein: CSVGHTGEQYF. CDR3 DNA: TGCAGCGTTGGGCACACTGGGGAGCAGTACTTC.

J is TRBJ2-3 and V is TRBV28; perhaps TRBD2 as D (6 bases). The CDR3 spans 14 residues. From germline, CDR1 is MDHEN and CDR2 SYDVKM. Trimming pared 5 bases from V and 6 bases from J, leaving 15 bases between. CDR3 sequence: CASSPHVGGDTQYF. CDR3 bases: TGTGCCAGCAGTCCCCATGTCGGAGGGGATACGCAGTATTTT.

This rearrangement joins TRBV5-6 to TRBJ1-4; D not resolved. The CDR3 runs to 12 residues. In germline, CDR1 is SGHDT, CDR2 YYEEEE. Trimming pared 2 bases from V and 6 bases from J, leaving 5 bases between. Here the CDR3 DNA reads TGTGCCAGCAGCTTTTACGATGAAAAACTGTTTTTT. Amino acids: CASSFYDEKLFF.

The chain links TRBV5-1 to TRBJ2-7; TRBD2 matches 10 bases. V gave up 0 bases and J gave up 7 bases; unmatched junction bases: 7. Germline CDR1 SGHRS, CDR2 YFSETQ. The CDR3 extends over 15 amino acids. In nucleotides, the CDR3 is TGCGCCAGCAGCTTGGAACTAGCGGGGTCGGGGGAGCAGTACTTC. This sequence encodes CASSLELAGSGEQYF. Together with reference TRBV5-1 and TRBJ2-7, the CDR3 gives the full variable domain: KAGVTQTPRYLIKTRGQQVTLSCSPISGHRSVSWYQQTPGQGLQFLFEYFSETQRNKGNFPGRFSGRQFSNSRSEMNVSTLELGDSALYLCASSLELAGSGEQYFGPGTRLTVT.